The 8 T cell receptor beta chains below all came from one sample that was sequenced in a study of blood T cell repertoires in COVID-19. The assay was immunoSEQ multiplex PCR, and TCRdb's table has in-frame clones only and misses some. The sample includes 200,000 to 250,000 clones, about nine tenths seen only once; the top ten take around 6.5%. The sequenced sample consisted of peripheral blood. The receptors come from a man in his sixties with acute or convalescent COVID-19.

This clone came up a few times. The rearrangement links TRBV27 to TRBJ1-1; possibly TRBD1 for D (6 bases). V was pared by 6 bases and J by 1 base, with 6 bases between. CDR3 length: 12 amino acids. Germline CDR1 and CDR2: MNHEY and SMNVEV (reference sequence). CDR3 region: CASRTGNTEAFF. The CDR3 coding sequence is TGTGCCAGCAGGACAGGGAACACTGAAGCTTTCTTT.

This clone has a handful of counts. V and J are TRBV19 and TRBJ2-5, with 8 nucleotides matching TRBD2. V lost 6 bases, J lost 5 bases, and 8 bases stayed unmatched. The CDR3 consists of 14 residues. Germline-derived CDR1 and CDR2 are LNHDA and SQIVND (reference sequence). CDR3 region: CASSHAGGGETQYF. As DNA, the CDR3 is TGTGCCAGTAGCCATGCGGGGGGCGGGGAGACCCAGTACTTC.

The DNA for the CDR3 is TGTGCCAGTAGTATCAACAGGCCGCCTAACTATGGCTACACCTTC. Amino acid sequence: CASSINRPPNYGYTF. The J gene is TRBJ1-2, the V gene TRBV19, with D perhaps matching TRBD1 (5 bases). The CDR3 consists of 15 residues. The germline V gene encodes CDR1 LNHDA and CDR2 SQIVND (reference sequence). V lost 3 bases and J 0 bases, leaving 11 bases between the germline ends.

The rearrangement joins TRBV5-4 to TRBJ2-2; 12 bases fit TRBD1. The CDR3 contains 14 residues. The junction had 1 base not matched to a gene; V was cut back by 4 bases and J by 6 bases. In germline, CDR1 is SGHNT, CDR2 YYREEE (reference sequence). The CDR3 sequence: CASSRDRGPGELFF. CDR3 bases: TGTGCCAGCAGCCGGGACAGGGGGCCCGGGGAGCTGTTTTTT.

The J gene is TRBJ1-1, the V gene TRBV13, with 7 bases that match TRBD1. From germline, CDR1 is PRHDT and CDR2 FYEKMQ (reference sequence). CDR3 length equals 14 residues. Trimming took 5 bases from V and 2 from J; bases not matched to a gene: 5. This CDR3 reads CASSAGQQNTEAFF. The CDR3, as DNA: TGTGCCAGCAGCGCGGGACAGCAAAACACTGAAGCTTTCTTT.

The rearrangement links TRBV11-3 to TRBJ2-2, with 7 bases that match TRBD1. V was pared by 0 bases and J by 0 bases, with 1 base of the junction left unmatched. The CDR3 has 16 amino acids. Germline CDR1 and CDR2: SGHNT and YENEEA. CDR3 sequence: CASSLDGTANTGELFF. The CDR3 bases are TGTGCCAGCAGCTTAGACGGGACAGCGAACACCGGGGAGCTGTTTTTT. Full variable domain (remainder filled in from reference TRBV11-3 and TRBJ2-2): EAGVVQSPRYKIIEKKQPVAFWCNPISGHNTLYWYLQNLGQGPELLIRYENEEAVDDSQLPKDRFSAERLKGVDSTLKIQPAELGDSAVYLCASSLDGTANTGELFFGEGSRLTVL.

In regard to this clone: One junction end does not reproduce the germline sequence, and a read error may be involved. This chain uses TRBV11-3 with TRBJ2-5, with 9 bases lining up with TRBD1. This CDR3 comprises 14 residues. Germline-derived CDR1 and CDR2 are SGHNT and YENEEA. CDR3 protein: CASSSGPPGQGSDF. The CDR3 DNA is TGTGCCAGCAGCTCGGGACCACCGGGACAGGGAAGTGACTTC.

The V and J genes are TRBV2 and TRBJ1-4, with D perhaps matching TRBD1 (5 bases). V lost 6 bases and J lost 1, with 9 bases in between. The CDR3 length is 14 residues. Germline CDR1 reads SNHLY; CDR2 reads FYNNEI. The CDR3 reads CASSGHLTNEKLFF. CDR3 in DNA: TGTGCCAGCAGCGGACATTTAACTAATGAAAAACTGTTTTTT. Filled out from reference TRBV2 and TRBJ1-4, the complete variable domain reads EPEVTQTPSHQVTQMGQEVILRCVPISNHLYFYWYRQILGQKVEFLVSFYNNEISEKSEIFDDQFSVERPDGSNFTLKIRSTKLEDSAMYFCASSGHLTNEKLFFGSGTQLSVL.